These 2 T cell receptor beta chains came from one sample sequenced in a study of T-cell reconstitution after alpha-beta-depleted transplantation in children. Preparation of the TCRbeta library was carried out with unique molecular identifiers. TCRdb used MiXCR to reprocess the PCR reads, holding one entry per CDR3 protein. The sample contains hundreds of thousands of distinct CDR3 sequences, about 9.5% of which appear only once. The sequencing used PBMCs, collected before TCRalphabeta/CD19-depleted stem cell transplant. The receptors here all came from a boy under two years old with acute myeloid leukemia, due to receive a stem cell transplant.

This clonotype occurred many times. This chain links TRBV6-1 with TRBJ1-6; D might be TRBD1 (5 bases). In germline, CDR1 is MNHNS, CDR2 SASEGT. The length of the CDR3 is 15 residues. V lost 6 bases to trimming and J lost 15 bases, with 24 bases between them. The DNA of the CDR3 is TGTGCCAGCAGCCCCCAGGGACGGCCAATTCAAGGCCTCCACTTT. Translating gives CASSPQGRPIQGLHF.

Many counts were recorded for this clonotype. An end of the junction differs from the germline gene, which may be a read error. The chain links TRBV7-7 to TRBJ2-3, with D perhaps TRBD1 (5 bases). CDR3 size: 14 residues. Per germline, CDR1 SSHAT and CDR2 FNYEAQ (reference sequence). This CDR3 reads CASSLAPGSDTQYF. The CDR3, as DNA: TGTGCTAGCAGCTTAGCTCCAGGGTCAGATACGCAGTATTTT.